This TCR beta chain was sequenced during a study of brain T cells in children with intractable seizures. Assay: immunoSEQ multiplex PCR; the TCRdb copy retains only in-frame clones and omits some. The table records under 400,000 clones, over 85% of them present only once. Time point here: blood from clinic visit 5 months post-surgery; TSC patient then seizure free. Surgery cases with the highest brain T cell transcript signatures were chosen for sequencing. Patients received at least one anti-epileptic drug before surgery. V was clipped by 1 base and J by 1 base, with 19 bases between them. CDR1 is SEHNR, CDR2 FQNEAQ, per germline (reference sequence). The CDR3 consists of 18 residues.

V is TRBV7-9 and J is TRBJ1-1; D not resolved. The sample in question was peripheral blood, obtained less than 6 months after surgery. The TCR comes from a boy in the first two years of life with tuberous sclerosis and intractable seizures. CDR3 sequence reads: CASSLGYQDFLGNTEAFF. The CDR3 DNA follows: TGTGCCAGCAGCTTAGGTTATCAGGATTTTTTGGGGAACACTGAAGCTTTCTTT.